This T cell receptor (beta chain) was documented in a study of blood T cell repertoires in COVID-19. Participants, about 18 to 89 years old, spanned 25 or so US areas. Participants were placed into cohorts based on the clinical history they reported. The protocol was immunoSEQ multiplex PCR, while the TCRdb copy is restricted to in-frame clones and leaves out a portion. This table has 150,000 to 200,000 clones, roughly nine tenths appearing once. From germline, CDR1 is LNHDA and CDR2 SQIVND (reference sequence). The ends lost 6 bases at V and 4 bases at J; junction bases unmatched: 8. This CDR3 comprises 14 residues.

The sequence derives from a woman between 45 and 60 years old who had recovered from COVID-19. The rearrangement uses TRBV19 and TRBJ2-5; 7 positions match TRBD1. Sample: PBMCs or T cells enriched from blood (not recorded which). The CDR3 spells CASSQVRGRETQYF. The CDR3 DNA sequence: TGTGCCAGTAGCCAAGTCAGGGGGAGAGAGACCCAGTACTTC.